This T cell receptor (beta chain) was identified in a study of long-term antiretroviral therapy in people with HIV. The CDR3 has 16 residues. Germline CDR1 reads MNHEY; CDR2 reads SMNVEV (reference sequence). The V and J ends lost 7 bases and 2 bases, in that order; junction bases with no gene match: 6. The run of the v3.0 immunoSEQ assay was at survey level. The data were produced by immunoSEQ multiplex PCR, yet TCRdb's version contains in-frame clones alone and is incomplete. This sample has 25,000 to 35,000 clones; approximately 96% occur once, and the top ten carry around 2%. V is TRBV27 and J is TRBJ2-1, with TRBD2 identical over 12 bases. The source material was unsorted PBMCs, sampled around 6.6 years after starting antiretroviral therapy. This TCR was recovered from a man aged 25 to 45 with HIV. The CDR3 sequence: CASTELAGGAYNEQFF. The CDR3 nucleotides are TGTGCCAGCACCGAACTAGCGGGAGGAGCCTACAATGAGCAGTTCTTC.